This TCR beta chain was identified during a study of technical replicates of blood from a handful of donors. There are 16 residues in the CDR3. Per germline, CDR1 SNHLY and CDR2 FYNNEI. Trimming left V 5 bases short and J 4 bases short, with 18 bases between. Assay: immunoSEQ multiplex PCR; the TCRdb copy retains only in-frame clones and omits some. This sample has about 62,000 clones, with approximately 89% found just once. The sequence derives from a human donor in good health. Some clones in this sample may be carry-over from other donors' samples. Sequenced sample: PBMCs. The V and J genes are TRBV2 and TRBJ1-5; D perhaps matches TRBD1 (6 bases). The CDR3 protein is CASSTTGTLGNQPQHF. In DNA, the CDR3 is TGTGCCAGCAGTACAACCGGGACACTAGGGAATCAGCCCCAGCATTTT. The full variable domain, its missing parts supplied by reference TRBV2 and TRBJ1-5, is EPEVTQTPSHQVTQMGQEVILRCVPISNHLYFYWYRQILGQKVEFLVSFYNNEISEKSEIFDDQFSVERPDGSNFTLKIRSTKLEDSAMYFCASSTTGTLGNQPQHFGDGTRLSIL.